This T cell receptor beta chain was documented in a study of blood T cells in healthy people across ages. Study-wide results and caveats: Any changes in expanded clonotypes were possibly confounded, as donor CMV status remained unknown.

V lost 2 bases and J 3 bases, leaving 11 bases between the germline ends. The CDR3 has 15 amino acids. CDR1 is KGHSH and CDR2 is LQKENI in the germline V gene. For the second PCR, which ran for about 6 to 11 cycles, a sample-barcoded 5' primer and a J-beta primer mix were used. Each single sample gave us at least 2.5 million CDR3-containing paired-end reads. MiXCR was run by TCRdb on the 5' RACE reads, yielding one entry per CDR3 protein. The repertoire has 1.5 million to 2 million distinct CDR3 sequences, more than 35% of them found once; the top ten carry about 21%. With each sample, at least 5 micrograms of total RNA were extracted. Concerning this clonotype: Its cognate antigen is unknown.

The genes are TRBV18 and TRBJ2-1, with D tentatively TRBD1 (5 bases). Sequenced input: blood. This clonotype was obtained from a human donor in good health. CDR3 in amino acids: CASSPIRALYNEQFF. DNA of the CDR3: TGTGCCAGCTCACCAATCAGGGCCCTCTACAATGAGCAGTTCTTC.